These 24 T cell receptor beta chains came from one sample sequenced in a study of T-cell reconstitution after alpha-beta-depleted transplantation in children. Preparing the TCRbeta library involved the use of unique molecular identifiers. TCRdb fed the PCR reads into MiXCR, producing one record per CDR3 protein. The sample shows 200,000 to 300,000 distinct CDR3 sequences, 9.5% to 15% of them seen only once. Sequences were derived from PBMCs from the stem cell graft donor, sampled from the stem cell graft. The source of these receptors is a human donor who donated a stem cell graft to a child with acute lymphoblastic leukemia.

This clonotype came up a few times. The chain recombines TRBV7-2 with TRBJ2-2; D is uncertain. CDR3 length equals 15 residues. The germline gives CDR1 SGHTA, CDR2 FQGNSA. V lost 2 bases and J lost 4, with 11 bases in between. Written as DNA, the CDR3 is TGTGCCAGCAGCTTACGCCCTACTACCACCGGGGAGCTGTTTTTT. This codes for CASSLRPTTTGELFF. Variable domain in full (rest from reference TRBV7-2 and TRBJ2-2): GAGVSQSPSNKVTEKGKDVELRCDPISGHTALYWYRQSLGQGLEFLIYFQGNSAPDKSGLPSDRFSAERTGGSVSTLTIQRTQQEDSAVYLCASSLRPTTTGELFFGEGSRLTVL.

In its sample, this clonotype was seen many times. The rearrangement joins TRBV20-1 to TRBJ2-1; TRBD2 might be the D (6 bases). The CDR3 spans 15 residues. V was clipped by 1 base and J by 2 bases, with 12 bases between them. Germline CDR1 and CDR2: DFQATT and SNEGSKA (reference sequence). CDR3 coding DNA: TGCAGTGCTAGAGTTGGGGGGAGCACCTACAATGAGCAGTTCTTC. It codes for CSARVGGSTYNEQFF.

This clonotype appeared many times. The V call is TRBV5-1, the J call TRBJ2-2; 7 nucleotides agree with TRBD1. Losses at the gene ends were 0 bases for V and 1 base for J; bases not matched to a gene: 6. CDR3 length equals 17 residues. Germline V gene lookup returns CDR1 SGHRS and CDR2 YFSETQ. CDR3 sequence (DNA): TGCGCCAGCAGCTTGGGGGCCCGGACAGGGAACACCGGGGAGCTGTTTTTT. Translation: CASSLGARTGNTGELFF.

The rearrangement joins TRBV11-2 to TRBJ2-6, with TRBD1 matching 7 bases. This CDR3 has 18 residues. J was trimmed by 1 base and V by 2 bases; bases with no gene match: 8. Germline-derived CDR1 and CDR2 are SGHAT and FQNNGV. The CDR3 reads CASSLTGVGWSGANVLTF. The CDR3 region has the DNA TGTGCCAGCAGCTTAACAGGGGTGGGATGGTCTGGGGCCAACGTCCTGACTTTC.

This clonotype was found many times. V is TRBV20-1 and J is TRBJ2-2; no definite D call. Trimming left V 3 bases short and J 6 bases short, with 8 bases between. The CDR3 length is 12 residues. Germline CDR1 and CDR2: DFQATT and SNEGSKA (reference sequence). The CDR3 nucleotides read TGCAGTGCTAGTCCGGGCTCCGGGGAGCTGTTTTTT. Encoded protein: CSASPGSGELFF.

This clonotype was detected many times. The genes are TRBV29-1 and TRBJ2-2; a possible D gene is TRBD1 (6 bases). The CDR3 loop spans 16 amino acids. Germline CDR1 and CDR2: SQVTM and ANQGSEA. Trimming took 0 bases from V and 1 from J, leaving 12 bases between them. CDR3 sequence: CSVEDPGTRNTGELFF. The CDR3 nucleotides read TGCAGCGTTGAAGATCCTGGGACACGGAACACCGGGGAGCTGTTTTTT.

This clonotype appeared many times. The chain combines TRBV6-2 or TRBV6-3 with TRBJ2-5; the D gene is possibly TRBD2 (5 bases). Trimming removed 2 bases from V and 4 bases from J, with 11 bases in between. CDR3 length equals 14 residues. The germline V gene has CDR1 MNHEY and CDR2 SVGEGT. The CDR3 loop reads CASSYRRAGETQYF. The CDR3 nucleotides are TGTGCCAGCAGTTACCGGCGGGCGGGAGAGACCCAGTACTTC.

This clonotype has at least ten counts. The chain couples TRBV13 to TRBJ2-2, with 9 bases identical to TRBD2. Germline trimming cut 1 base from V and 4 bases from J; bases unmatched to any gene: 7. There are 17 residues in the CDR3. CDR1 and CDR2 (germline): PRHDT, FYEKMQ (reference sequence). The CDR3, as DNA: TGTGCCAGCAGCTTAGAGAGGCTAGCGGGACCCACCGGGGAGCTGTTTTTT. Encoded protein: CASSLERLAGPTGELFF.

This clonotype was seen many times. V is TRBV3-1 and J is TRBJ2-2, with D hard to call. In germline, CDR1 is LGHDT, CDR2 YNNKEL (reference sequence). The V and J ends lost 3 bases and 5 bases respectively, with 13 bases between them. The CDR3 loop spans 15 amino acids. For the CDR3, the DNA is TGTGCCAGCAGCCAGGGTCACATCGGGACCGGGGAGCTGTTTTTT. It codes for CASSQGHIGTGELFF.

Ten or more counts support this clonotype. This sequence joins TRBV4-3 and TRBJ2-7; D is possibly TRBD2 (6 bases). Per the germline V gene, CDR1 is LGHNA and CDR2 is YSLEER. The ends were cut back, 0 bases at V and 5 bases at J, with 14 bases in the middle. The CDR3 is made up of 15 amino acids. The CDR3 region is CASSQEGTDGNEQYF. The CDR3 DNA follows: TGCGCCAGCAGCCAAGAAGGGACTGATGGGAACGAGCAGTACTTC.

This clonotype was observed many times. The chain uses TRBV7-2 and TRBJ2-5; D uncertain. The CDR3 runs to 13 residues. CDR1 is SGHTA, CDR2 FQGNSA, per germline. The ends were cut back, 1 base at V and 2 bases at J, with 5 bases in the middle. The CDR3 protein is CASSLGVQETQYF. CDR3 nucleotide sequence: TGTGCCAGCAGCTTAGGGGTGCAAGAGACCCAGTACTTC.

Written as DNA, the CDR3 is TGTGCCAGCAGCCCCGGGGTAGCAAGAACCTACGAGCAGTACTTC. Amino acids: CASSPGVARTYEQYF. V gene TRBV6-1 combines with J gene TRBJ2-7; TRBD2 is a possible D gene (5 bases). The CDR3 has 15 amino acids. Germline CDR1 MNHNS, CDR2 SASEGT. Trimming took off 6 bases at V and 2 bases at J, with 17 bases between the two ends.

Ten or more counts support this clonotype. The chain has TRBV12-3 or TRBV12-4 and TRBJ2-1; D remains ambiguous. The CDR3 totals 11 residues. Trimming took off 8 bases at V and 8 bases at J, with 10 bases between the two ends. The CDR3 sequence is CASHLLDEQFF. The DNA for the CDR3 is TGTGCCAGCCATTTACTGGATGAGCAGTTCTTC.

The CDR3 here is CASSPRDAIGGDGEQFF. DNA of the CDR3: TGTGCCAGCTCACCACGGGACGCCATAGGAGGGGACGGCGAGCAGTTCTTC. The rearrangement uses TRBV18 and TRBJ2-1, with D tentatively TRBD2 (6 bases). The CDR3 totals 17 residues. The V gene lost 1 base and the J gene lost 10 bases, with 23 bases spanning the gap. Germline CDR1 and CDR2: KGHSH and LQKENI.

This clonotype has at least ten counts. The chain carries TRBV7-9 and TRBJ2-3; D unclear. Germline loops: CDR1 SEHNR, CDR2 FQNEAQ (reference sequence). V shed 3 bases and J shed 3 bases, with 10 bases lying between them. This CDR3 comprises 14 residues. The CDR3 reads CASSFLWPTDTQYF. The CDR3 coding sequence is TGTGCCAGCAGCTTCTTATGGCCGACAGATACGCAGTATTTT.

This clonotype was counted many times. The chain combines TRBV20-1 with TRBJ2-7; no definite D call. The CDR3 consists of 11 residues. V was clipped by 0 bases and J by 7 bases, with 7 bases between them. The germline V gene has CDR1 DFQATT and CDR2 SNEGSKA (reference sequence). This CDR3 reads CSARDSREQYF. CDR3 coding DNA: TGCAGTGCTAGAGATTCGCGGGAGCAGTACTTC.

The table lists this clonotype with a few counts. The chain has TRBV18 and TRBJ2-7, with D perhaps TRBD1 (5 bases). V dropped 3 bases and J dropped 3 bases, with 12 bases sitting between them. Looked up from germline, CDR1 is KGHSH and CDR2 is LQKENI. The CDR3 has 14 amino acids. The CDR3 DNA sequence: TGTGCCAGCTCACCCCAGGGTCTTGGCTACGAGCAGTACTTC. Amino acid sequence: CASSPQGLGYEQYF.

This clonotype was detected only a few times. The chain is built from TRBV3-1 and TRBJ1-5; D is uncertain. The CDR3 covers 18 residues. The germline V gene has CDR1 LGHDT and CDR2 YNNKEL (reference sequence). Trimming left V 8 bases short and J 3 bases short, with 26 bases between. CDR3 in DNA: TGTGCCAGCTGTTTGGTGGGATTTACGTTTTCGGCCAATCAGCCCCAGCATTTT. Residues: CASCLVGFTFSANQPQHF.

The table lists this clonotype with many counts. The chain employs TRBV12-3 or TRBV12-4 and TRBJ1-1, with a tentative D call TRBD1 (5 bases). The CDR3 loop spans 13 amino acids. V was cut by 5 bases and J by 1 base, with 8 bases left in between. CDR3 sequence (DNA): TGTGCCAGCAGTCCCGGACAGAACACTGAAGCTTTCTTT. Translating it yields CASSPGQNTEAFF.

Worth noting for this clonotype: A much larger clone differs by one base, so this may be a read error. This chain links TRBV5-6 with TRBJ2-1, with D possibly called TRBD1 or TRBD2 (6 bases each). Looked up from germline, CDR1 is SGHDT and CDR2 is YYEEEE. This CDR3 has 15 amino acids. The CDR3, as DNA: TGTGCCGGCAGCTTCGCGGGACTGGGACATAATGAGCAGTTCTTC. It specifies CAGSFAGLGHNEQFF. The variable domain in full, completed from reference TRBV5-6 and TRBJ2-1, reads DAGVTQSPTHLIKTRGQQVTLRCSPKSGHDTVSWYQQALGQGPQFIFQYYEEEERQRGNFPDRFSGHQFPNYSSELNVNALLLGDSALYLCAGSFAGLGHNEQFFGPGTRLTVL.

This clonotype appeared many times. The V gene is TRBV20-1, the J gene TRBJ1-1; D is uncertain. V was pared by 5 bases and J by 1 base, with 5 bases between. Germline lookup yields CDR1 DFQATT and CDR2 SNEGSKA (reference sequence). This CDR3 is 11 amino acids long. The CDR3 DNA reads as TGCAGTGCTTCAGGGAACACTGAAGCTTTCTTT. This gives the protein CSASGNTEAFF.

This clonotype was detected many times. The chain employs TRBV27 and TRBJ1-5, with D unresolved. Germline V gene lookup returns CDR1 MNHEY and CDR2 SMNVEV (reference sequence). The V end was cut by 1 base, the J end by 5 bases, with 12 bases between. The CDR3 length is 15 residues. The CDR3 loop reads CASSLLPGIDQPQHF. The DNA of the CDR3 is TGTGCCAGCAGTTTATTGCCAGGTATCGATCAGCCCCAGCATTTT.

There are many counts of this clonotype. The chain couples TRBV20-1 to TRBJ2-3, with D uncertain. The ends were cut back, 5 bases at V and 2 bases at J, with 5 bases in the middle. There are 11 residues in the CDR3. Germline V gives CDR1 DFQATT, CDR2 SNEGSKA (reference sequence). DNA for the CDR3: TGCAGTGCTTCCTTCACAGATACGCAGTATTTT. It yields the protein CSASFTDTQYF.

This clonotype was recorded at least ten times. The V call is TRBV3-1, the J call TRBJ1-1; D gene uncertain. This CDR3 region has 16 residues. Looked up from germline, CDR1 is LGHDT and CDR2 is YNNKEL (reference sequence). V was clipped by 0 bases and J by 0 bases, with 11 bases between them. The CDR3 DNA reads TGTGCCAGCAGCCAAGATCTGGGATCTGTGAACACTGAAGCTTTCTTT. This sequence encodes CASSQDLGSVNTEAFF.